The rows below give T cell receptor beta chains drawn from one sample of a study of blood T cells in healthy people across ages. TCRdb called the 5' RACE reads again in MiXCR, with one record for every CDR3 protein. The sample has about a million distinct CDR3 sequences, just over 50% seen once; the top ten hold roughly 23%. Sequenced material: blood. These receptors were taken from a woman between 55 and 75 years old in good health. Both conserved end residues are part of each CDR3. The order of the fields is D gene, clone size, V gene, J gene, CDR3 DNA, CDR3 protein. A D gene is named only where the DNA matches it firmly. Rows give clone size only sometimes, using once, few, many, or a class for an expanded clone.

.	few	TRBV28	TRBJ2-5	TGTGCCAGCAGTTTCGACAGGCCCCAAGAGACCCAGTACTTC	CASSFDRPQETQYF
.	.	TRBV12-3/TRBV12-4	TRBJ1-2	TGTGCCAGCGGGGGTCCAAACTATGGCTACACCTTC	CASGGPNYGYTF
.	few	TRBV18	TRBJ2-5	TGTGCCAGCTCACCAACCACGGTAGAGACCCAGTACTTC	CASSPTTVETQYF
.	few	TRBV11-1	TRBJ2-7	TGTGCCAGCAGCTCCCGGCACTACGAGCAGTACTTC	CASSSRHYEQYF
TRBD1	.	TRBV5-8	TRBJ1-4	TGTGCCAGCAGCTTCTTCCAGGGGGTCCGCGGGCGCGAAAAACTGTTTTTT	CASSFFQGVRGREKLFF
.	.	TRBV28	TRBJ2-7	TGTGCCAGCGGGAGTCCCACCTACGAGCAGTACTTC	CASGSPTYEQYF
.	.	TRBV20-1	TRBJ1-2	TGCAGTGCTAGAAATAGACAGGCGTTAACAGTTTGGTATGGCTACACCTTC	CSARNRQALTVWYGYTF
TRBD2	.	TRBV27	TRBJ2-7	TGTGCCAGCAGTTTACCTGTTAGCGGGAGGAGATATGAGCAGTACTTC	CASSLPVSGRRYEQYF
.	.	TRBV2	TRBJ1-4	TGTGCCAGCAATCTAGGAGGGCTACCTGAAAAACTGTTTTTT	CASNLGGLPEKLFF
TRBD2	few	TRBV27	TRBJ2-3	TGTGCCAGCAGTCCCCTAACTAGCGGGAGAGGAGATACGCAGTATTTT	CASSPLTSGRGDTQYF
.	few	TRBV7-6	TRBJ2-1	TGTGCCAGCAGCTACGGTCAGGAGCAGTTCTTC	CASSYGQEQFF
TRBD2	.	TRBV20-1	TRBJ2-5	TGCAGTGCCCTATCGGCGGGAGGGGAGGAGACCCAGTACTTC	CSALSAGGEETQYF
.	few	TRBV6-2/TRBV6-3	TRBJ2-3	TGTGCCAGCAGTTACCATTCAGATACGCAGTATTTT	CASSYHSDTQYF
.	few	TRBV4-1	TRBJ1-4	TGCGCCAGCAGCTTCGAAGGGAATGAAAAACTGTTTTTT	CASSFEGNEKLFF
.	few	TRBV7-2	TRBJ2-1	TGTGCCAGCAGCATCCGGGACGCCTACTCCTACAATGAGCAGTTCTTC	CASSIRDAYSYNEQFF
.	.	TRBV7-6	TRBJ1-5	TGTGCCAGCAGCTTAGTACTGGGTCCCAATCAGCCCCAGCATTTT	CASSLVLGPNQPQHF